The clone carrying this T cell receptor beta chain showed up just a few times. Its specificity is unknown. Clones were sequenced by immunoSEQ multiplex PCR, and TCRdb holds only the in-frame ones, with some missing. This sample has 45,000 to 65,000 clones, with approximately 80% found just once. Noted time point: week 5, during vaccination. The investigators gave 300 ug of mutant IDH1 20-mer peptide in each vaccine dose, together with topical imiquimod. This CDR3 is built from 17 residues. J gave up 0 bases and V 7 bases, and 12 bases lay outside the gene matches. Germline V gives CDR1 LNHDA, CDR2 SQIVND (reference sequence). This sample is part of a study of a mutant IDH1 vaccine in newly diagnosed glioma.

The clonotype comes from a woman under 30 with glioma. Some clones in this sample may be carry-over from other donors' samples. The sample consisted of PBMCs, taken from a glioma patient whose treatment included an IDH1 peptide vaccine. The genes are TRBV19 and TRBJ1-5; 7 bases are shared with TRBD1. The DNA of the CDR3 is TGTGCCAGTATGATCGATAGGGGGCGAGGTAGCAATCAGCCCCAGCATTTT. It specifies CASMIDRGRGSNQPQHF.